The clone carrying this T cell receptor (beta chain) was counted many times. Antigen specificity is unknown. At one end the junction does not follow the germline gene, possibly because of a read error. This sample's time point: sample taken at primary tumor resection. The data belong to a study of spatial heterogeneity in lung cancer. Study overall: Fewer alpha-chain than beta-chain sequences were consistently detected. Study-level results: Counts that tracked tumor mutation counts were those of expanded intratumoral alpha and beta TCRs.

TCRdb ran MiXCR on the 5' RACE reads and lists one entry per CDR3 protein. The sample comprises over 1,000 distinct CDR3 sequences, 12% of which are singletons, and roughly 40% rests with the top ten. The length of the CDR3 is 12 residues. The germline CDR1 and CDR2 sequences are DFQATT and SNEGSKA (reference sequence). The clonotype was recovered from a male donor with early-stage non-small cell lung cancer. The gene calls are TRBV20-1 and TRBJ2-7, with 8 bases matching TRBD2. The starting material was lung tumor tissue, obtained at surgery. Written as DNA, the CDR3 is TGCAGTGCCCTAAGTCCGAGCGGGGGTACCAACTTC. Amino acids: CSALSPSGGTNF.